The rows below give T cell receptor beta chains drawn from one sample of a study of blood T cells in healthy people across ages. TCRdb reprocessed the 5' RACE reads via MiXCR and lists one record per CDR3 protein. Among over a million distinct CDR3 sequences, 25% were seen once, and the ten largest hold around 0.75%. This sample also appeared in a second study, on T cells of mothers and their children.

The specimen was blood. The receptors derive from a girl aged 2 to 10 in good health. The CDR3 runs from the conserved cysteine through the conserved F or W.

V gene,CDR3 protein
TRBV7-2,CASSFGTGRTGLAVDEQFF
TRBV7-3,CASSLRGGQTDTQYF
TRBV7-9,CASSLGGVGDTGELFF
TRBV4-1,CASSQGVLAVSGETQYF
TRBV29-1,CSAENAGTPSRELFF
TRBV6-2/TRBV6-3,CASTLLAGLSTDTQYF
TRBV7-3,CASRAGGSGEQYF
TRBV20-1,CSARDQGEGILAKNIQYF
TRBV20-1,CSANRLASYEQYF
TRBV29-1,CSVESGQALYGYTF
TRBV10-1,CAGSDGTYTGELFF
TRBV12-3/TRBV12-4,CASSWAYQETQYF
TRBV4-1,CASSQGVGLAETQYF
TRBV6-6,CASSWTGGRETQYF
TRBV14,CASSQDPSPYEQYF
TRBV20-1,CSRTSGETQYF
TRBV5-6,CASSLVSRDYNEQFF
TRBV9,CASSVVPQETQYF
TRBV24-1,CATSGGTGRPDTQYF
TRBV5-1,CASTEGGGETQYF
TRBV12-3/TRBV12-4,CASSMDTRSPLHF
TRBV9,CASSVGLGTSDTQYF
TRBV27,CASSLLGGNEKLFF
TRBV5-4,CASSLEAANYEQYF
TRBV14,CVSSQEAQGTEAFF
TRBV20-1,CSARTPQETQSF
TRBV7-2,CASSSRQVYTEAFF
TRBV28,CASSTGLQGDGQYF
TRBV6-1,CATTDRASTDTQYF
TRBV6-6,CAGGDRPRGYTF